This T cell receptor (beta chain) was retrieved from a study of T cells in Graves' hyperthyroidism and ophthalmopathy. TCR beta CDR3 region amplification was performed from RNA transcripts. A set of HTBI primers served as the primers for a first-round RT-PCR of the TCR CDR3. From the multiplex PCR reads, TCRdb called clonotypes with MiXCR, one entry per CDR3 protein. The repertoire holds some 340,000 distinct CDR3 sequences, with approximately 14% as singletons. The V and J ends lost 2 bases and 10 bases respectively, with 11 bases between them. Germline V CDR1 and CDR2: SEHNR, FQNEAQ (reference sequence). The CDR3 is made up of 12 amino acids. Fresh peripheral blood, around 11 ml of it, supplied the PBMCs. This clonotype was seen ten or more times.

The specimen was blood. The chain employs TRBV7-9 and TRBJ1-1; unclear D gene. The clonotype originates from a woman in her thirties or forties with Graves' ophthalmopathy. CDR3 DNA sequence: TGTGCCAGCAGCTTACAGTACTTTGGAGCTTTCTTT. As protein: CASSLQYFGAFF.